The sequence of this T cell receptor beta chain was determined in a study of shared clonotypes between healthy human individuals. Points from the study as a whole: In the sorted subsets, rarefaction showed sequencing was incomplete despite large depth. Compared with memory subsets, naive subsets generally had larger estimated richness. Relative to clonotypes present in all four donors, those not shared had lower generation probabilities.

Between the trimmed V and J ends, which lost 1 base and 1 base, there was a span of 7 bases. This CDR3 is built from 14 residues. Germline V lookup: CDR1 SEHNR, CDR2 FQNEAQ (reference sequence). Regarding this clone: Its antigen is undetermined. The same CDR3 can be traced to other DNA sequences in this sample.

CD45RO-negative, CCR7-selected cells formed the naive CD8 fraction, which excluded terminally differentiated effector memory CD45RA+ cells. The data were produced by immunoSEQ multiplex PCR, yet TCRdb's version contains in-frame clones alone and is incomplete. Among about 680,000 clones listed, around 90% were seen once. This rearrangement joins TRBV7-9 to TRBJ2-5, with unresolved D. The sample was naive CD8+ T cells sorted from blood. The receptor comes from a man aged 25 to 40 in good health. CDR3 DNA: TGTGCCAGCAGCTTAGACAGATTCCAAGAGACCCAGTACTTC. Residues: CASSLDRFQETQYF. The full variable domain, its missing parts supplied by reference TRBV7-9 and TRBJ2-5, is DTGVSQNPRHKITKRGQNVTFRCDPISEHNRLYWYRQTLGQGPEFLTYFQNEAQLEKSRLLSDRFSAERPKGSFSTLEIQRTEQGDSAMYLCASSLDRFQETQYFGPGTRLLVL.